This paragraph reports one T cell receptor (beta chain). The authors' processing: How many nucleated cells were present was estimated from reference gene primer amplification. TCRdb's copy holds only in-frame clones and misses some; the assay was immunoSEQ multiplex PCR. That table gives V, J and clone size, and the DNA gave D and trimming. The sample has about 31,000 clones, 88% seen once. The record originates from a study of blood T cell repertoires in COVID-19. Study details: Sites across the United States, Italy and Spain contributed samples from acute and convalescent COVID-19.

Trimming took 0 bases from V and 5 from J; bases not matched to a gene: 9. Germline V lookup: CDR1 LGHNA, CDR2 YNFKEQ. CDR3 length: 17 residues. The V gene is TRBV4-2, the J gene TRBJ1-4; 7 positions agree with TRBD1. This clonotype was sampled from a man aged 55 to 70 with COVID-19, enrolled during active disease. The source material was peripheral blood. The CDR3 bases are TGTGCCAGCAGCCAAGAGTTATTAGAACAGGGGAATGAAAAACTGTTTTTT. Residues: CASSQELLEQGNEKLFF.